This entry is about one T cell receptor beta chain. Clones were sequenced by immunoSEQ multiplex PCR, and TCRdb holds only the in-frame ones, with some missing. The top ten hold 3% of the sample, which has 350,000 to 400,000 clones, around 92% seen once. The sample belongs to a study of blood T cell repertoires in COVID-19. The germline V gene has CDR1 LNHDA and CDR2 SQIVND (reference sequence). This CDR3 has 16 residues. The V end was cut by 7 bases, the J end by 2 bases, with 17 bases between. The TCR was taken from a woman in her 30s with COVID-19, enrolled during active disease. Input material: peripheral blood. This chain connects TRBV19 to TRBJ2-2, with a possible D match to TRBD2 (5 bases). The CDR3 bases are TGTGCCAGTACGATTCTCAGCGGATTAAACACCGGGGAGCTGTTTTTT. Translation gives CASTILSGLNTGELFF.